This TCR beta chain was observed in a study of blood T cell repertoires in COVID-19. At the level of the study: Samples taken during acute and convalescent COVID-19 were collected in the United States, Italy and Spain. The cDNA or gDNA used as material had been derived from T cells, B-cell-depleted T cells, or PBMCs.

Trimming removed 6 bases at V and 8 bases at J, with 10 bases between. Per germline, CDR1 MDHEN and CDR2 SYDVKM. CDR3 length equals 11 residues. Methods used by the authors: Reference gene primer amplification in the assay estimated nucleated cell counts. This table comes from immunoSEQ multiplex PCR, and its TCRdb copy is limited to in-frame clones, with some not included. V and J calls and clone size are given by that table; D and trimming were obtained from the DNA. The data hold about 150,000 clones, with around 83% observed a single time. Source material: peripheral blood. V gene TRBV28 combines with J gene TRBJ1-2, with D perhaps matching TRBD1 (5 bases). The receptor's source is a man between 65 and 85 years old who had recovered from COVID-19. The CDR3 coding sequence is TGTGCCAGCAGGGACATTAACGGCTACACCTTC. It is translated as CASRDINGYTF.